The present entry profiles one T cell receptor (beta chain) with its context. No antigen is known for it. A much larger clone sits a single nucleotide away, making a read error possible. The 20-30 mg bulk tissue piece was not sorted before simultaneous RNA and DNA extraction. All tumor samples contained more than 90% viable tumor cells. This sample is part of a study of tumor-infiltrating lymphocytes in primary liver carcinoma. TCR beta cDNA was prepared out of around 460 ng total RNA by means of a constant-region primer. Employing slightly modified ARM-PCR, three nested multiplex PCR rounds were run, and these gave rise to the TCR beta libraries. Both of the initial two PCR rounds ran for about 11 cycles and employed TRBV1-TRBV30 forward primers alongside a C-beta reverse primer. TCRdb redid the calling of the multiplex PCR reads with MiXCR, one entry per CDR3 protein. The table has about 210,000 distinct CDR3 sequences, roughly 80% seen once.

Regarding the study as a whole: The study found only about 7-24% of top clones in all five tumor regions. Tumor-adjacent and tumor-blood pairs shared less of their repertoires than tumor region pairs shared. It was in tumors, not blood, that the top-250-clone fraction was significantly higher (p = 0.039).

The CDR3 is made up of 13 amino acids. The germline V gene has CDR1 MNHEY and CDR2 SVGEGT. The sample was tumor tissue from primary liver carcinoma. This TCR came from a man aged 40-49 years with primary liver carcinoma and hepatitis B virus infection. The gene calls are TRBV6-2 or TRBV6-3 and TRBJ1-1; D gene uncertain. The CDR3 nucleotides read TGTGTCAGCAGTTACGGTCTGAACACTGAAGCTTTCTTT. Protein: CVSSYGLNTEAFF.